This T cell receptor (beta chain) originates from a study of identical twins. This clonotype was counted a few times. Its specificity is unknown. Germline CDR1 and CDR2: SNHLY and FYNNEI. The CDR3 is 12 residues long. Trimming took off 8 bases at V and 13 bases at J, with 20 bases between the two ends. Using its own MiXCR run on the 5' RACE reads, TCRdb lists one record per CDR3 protein. The table lists about 520,000 distinct CDR3 sequences, roughly a fifth of them singletons, with 0.8% to 1% in the top ten. Findings and caveats of the study: Recombination models fit unrelated individuals' TCR alpha sharing but underestimated twins'.

Another study also made use of these data, one on T cells expressing NK-cell markers.

The V gene is TRBV2, the J gene TRBJ1-2; no reliable D call. The sequenced sample was CD4+ T cells sorted from blood. This TCR was recovered from a woman aged 18-29 years in good health. The DNA for the CDR3 is TGTGCCAGCGCCTCGAGAAACATACGGGGCACCTTC. The encoded protein is CASASRNIRGTF. The full variable domain, completed using reference TRBV2 and TRBJ1-2, is EPEVTQTPSHQVTQMGQEVILRCVPISNHLYFYWYRQILGQKVEFLVSFYNNEISEKSEIFDDQFSVERPDGSNFTLKIRSTKLEDSAMYFCASASRNIRGTFGSGTRLTVV.